The sequence of this T cell receptor beta chain was determined in a study of PD-1 blockade in classical Hodgkin lymphoma. Germline CDR1 SGHRS, CDR2 YFSETQ. The CDR3 length is 14 residues. V shed 4 bases, J shed 7 bases, and the junction held 5 bases outside the gene matches. The time point was: cycle 4 day 1 (C4D1), after more than five weeks of nivolumab. All trial patients relapsed after autologous stem cell transplantation. Assay used: immunoSEQ multiplex PCR; TCRdb lists only in-frame clones, some missing. This repertoire shows over 50,000 clones, about 89% found once; its top ten account for 6% to 7%.

Sequencing was performed on peripheral blood mononuclear cells (PBMCs), taken before the fourth cycle of nivolumab. This chain connects TRBV5-1 to TRBJ1-6; 7 nucleotides agree with TRBD1. The TCR was taken from a human donor with classical Hodgkin lymphoma. CDR3 residues: CASSPGGYNSPLHF. The CDR3, as DNA: TGCGCCAGCAGCCCAGGGGGTTACAATTCACCCCTCCACTTT.